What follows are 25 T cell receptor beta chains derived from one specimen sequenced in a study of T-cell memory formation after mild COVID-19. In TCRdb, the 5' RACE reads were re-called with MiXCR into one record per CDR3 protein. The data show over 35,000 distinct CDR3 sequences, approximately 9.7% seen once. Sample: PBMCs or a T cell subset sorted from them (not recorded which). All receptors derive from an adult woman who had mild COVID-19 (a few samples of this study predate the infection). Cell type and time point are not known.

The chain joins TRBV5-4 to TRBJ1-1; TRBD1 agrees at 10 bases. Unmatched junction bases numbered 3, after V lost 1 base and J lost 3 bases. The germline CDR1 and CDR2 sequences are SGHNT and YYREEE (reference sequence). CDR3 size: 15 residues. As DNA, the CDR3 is TGTGCCAGCAGCTTGTGGACAGGGGGACACACTGAAGCTTTCTTT. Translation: CASSLWTGGHTEAFF.

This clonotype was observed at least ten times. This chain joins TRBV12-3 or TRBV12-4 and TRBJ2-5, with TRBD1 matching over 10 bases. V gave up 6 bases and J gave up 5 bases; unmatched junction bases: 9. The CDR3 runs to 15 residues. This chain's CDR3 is CASRESGQGTETQYF. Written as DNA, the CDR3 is TGTGCCAGCAGGGAATCGGGACAGGGGACGGAGACCCAGTACTTC.

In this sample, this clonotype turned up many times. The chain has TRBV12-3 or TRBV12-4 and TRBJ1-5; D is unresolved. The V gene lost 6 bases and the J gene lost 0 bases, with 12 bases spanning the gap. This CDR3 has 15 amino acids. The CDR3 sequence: CASSLGGSSNQPQHF. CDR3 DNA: TGTGCCAGCAGCTTGGGAGGGTCTAGCAATCAGCCCCAGCATTTT.

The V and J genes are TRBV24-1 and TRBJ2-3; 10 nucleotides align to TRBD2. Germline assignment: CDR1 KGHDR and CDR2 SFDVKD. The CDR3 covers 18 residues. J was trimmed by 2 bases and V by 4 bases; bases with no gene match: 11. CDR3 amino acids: CATSELAGPGATTDTQYF. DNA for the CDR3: TGTGCCACCAGTGAACTAGCGGGGCCGGGGGCCACCACAGATACGCAGTATTTT.

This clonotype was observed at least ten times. This CDR3 is CASSPKLLTGGSYEQYF. In nucleotides, the CDR3 is TGTGCCAGCTCACCAAAATTGCTAACAGGGGGGTCCTACGAGCAGTACTTC. This chain uses TRBV18 with TRBJ2-7; TRBD1 aligns across 8 bases. J lost 1 base, V lost 2 bases, and 10 bases had no gene match. This CDR3 is built from 17 residues. Germline CDR1 reads KGHSH; CDR2 reads LQKENI.

CDR3 in amino acids: CASSPGQGYYEQYF. CDR3 DNA: TGTGCCAGCAGCCCGGGACAGGGCTACTACGAGCAGTACTTC. The genes are TRBV7-9 and TRBJ2-7, with 9 bases matching TRBD1. This CDR3 is 14 amino acids long. Germline assignment: CDR1 SEHNR and CDR2 FQNEAQ (reference sequence). The junction had 5 bases not matched to a gene; V was cut back by 5 bases and J by 3 bases.

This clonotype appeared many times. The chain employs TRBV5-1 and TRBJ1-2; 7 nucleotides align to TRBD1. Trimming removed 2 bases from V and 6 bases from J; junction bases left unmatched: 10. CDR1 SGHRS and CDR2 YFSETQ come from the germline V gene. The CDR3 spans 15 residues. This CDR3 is CASSFLRQGSDGYTF. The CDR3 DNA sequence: TGCGCCAGCAGCTTCCTCCGACAGGGATCGGATGGCTACACCTTC.

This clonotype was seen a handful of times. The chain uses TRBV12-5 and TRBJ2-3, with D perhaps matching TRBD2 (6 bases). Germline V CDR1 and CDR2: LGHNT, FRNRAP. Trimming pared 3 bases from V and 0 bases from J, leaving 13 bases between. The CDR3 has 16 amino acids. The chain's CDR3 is CASGLRLGSSTDTQYF. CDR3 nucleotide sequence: TGTGCTAGTGGTTTACGGCTCGGGAGTAGCACAGATACGCAGTATTTT.

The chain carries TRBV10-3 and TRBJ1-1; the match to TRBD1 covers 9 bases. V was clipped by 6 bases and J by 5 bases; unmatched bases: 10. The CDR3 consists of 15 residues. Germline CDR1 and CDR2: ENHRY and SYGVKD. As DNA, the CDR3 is TGTGCCATCAGAGCCCCGGGACAGGGATCGACTGAAGCTTTCTTT. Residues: CAIRAPGQGSTEAFF.

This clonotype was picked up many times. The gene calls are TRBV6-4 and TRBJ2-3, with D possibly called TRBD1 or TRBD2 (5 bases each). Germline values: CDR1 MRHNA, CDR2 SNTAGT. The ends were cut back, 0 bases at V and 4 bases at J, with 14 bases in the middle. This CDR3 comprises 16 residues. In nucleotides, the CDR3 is TGTGCCAGCAGTGACTCGAGGGTAGGGGATGCAGATACGCAGTATTTT. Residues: CASSDSRVGDADTQYF.

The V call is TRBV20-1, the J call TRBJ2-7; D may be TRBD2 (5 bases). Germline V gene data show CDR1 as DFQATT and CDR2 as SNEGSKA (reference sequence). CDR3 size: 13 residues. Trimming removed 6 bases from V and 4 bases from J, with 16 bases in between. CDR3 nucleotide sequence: TGCAGTGCCGGAAAGACTACTTGGTACGAGCAGTACTTC. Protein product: CSAGKTTWYEQYF.

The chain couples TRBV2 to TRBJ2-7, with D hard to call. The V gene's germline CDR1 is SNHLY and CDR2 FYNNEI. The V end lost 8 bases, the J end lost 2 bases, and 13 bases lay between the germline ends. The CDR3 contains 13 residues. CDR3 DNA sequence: TGTGCCAGCCGTGGGAACGACCCCTACGAGCAGTACTTC. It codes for CASRGNDPYEQYF.

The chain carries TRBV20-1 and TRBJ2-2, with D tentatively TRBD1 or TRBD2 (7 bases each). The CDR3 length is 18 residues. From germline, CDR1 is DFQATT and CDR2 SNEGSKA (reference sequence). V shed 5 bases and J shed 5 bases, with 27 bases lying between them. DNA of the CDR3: TGCAGTGCTGGAAACCGGGATCGACAGGGAGGGAGGACCGGGGAGCTGTTTTTT. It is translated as CSAGNRDRQGGRTGELFF.

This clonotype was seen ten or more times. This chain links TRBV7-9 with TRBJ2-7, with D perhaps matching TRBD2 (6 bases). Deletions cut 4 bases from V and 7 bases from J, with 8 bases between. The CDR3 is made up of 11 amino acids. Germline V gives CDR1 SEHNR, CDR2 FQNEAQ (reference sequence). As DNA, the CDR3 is TGTGCCAGCAGCTCCCTAGCGGAGCAGTACTTC. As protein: CASSSLAEQYF.

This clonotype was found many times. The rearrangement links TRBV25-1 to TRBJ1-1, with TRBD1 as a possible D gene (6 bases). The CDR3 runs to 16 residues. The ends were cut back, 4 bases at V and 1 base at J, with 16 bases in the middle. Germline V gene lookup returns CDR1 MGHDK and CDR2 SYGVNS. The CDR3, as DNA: TGTGCCAGCAGTGCTCGGACAGTCCTGGCGAACACTGAAGCTTTCTTT. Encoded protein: CASSARTVLANTEAFF.

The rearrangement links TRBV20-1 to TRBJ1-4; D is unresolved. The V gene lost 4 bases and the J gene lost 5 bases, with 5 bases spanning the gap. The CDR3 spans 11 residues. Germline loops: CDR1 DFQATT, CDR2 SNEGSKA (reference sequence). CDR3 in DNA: TGCAGTGCTAACAACAATGAAAAACTGTTTTTT. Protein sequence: CSANNNEKLFF.

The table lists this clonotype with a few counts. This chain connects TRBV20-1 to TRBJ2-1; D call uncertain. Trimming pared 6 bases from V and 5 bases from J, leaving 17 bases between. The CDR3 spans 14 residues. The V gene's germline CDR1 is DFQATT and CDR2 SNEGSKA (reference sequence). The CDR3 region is CSAPTSRWNNEQFF. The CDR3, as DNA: TGCAGTGCCCCCACTTCACGGTGGAACAATGAGCAGTTCTTC.

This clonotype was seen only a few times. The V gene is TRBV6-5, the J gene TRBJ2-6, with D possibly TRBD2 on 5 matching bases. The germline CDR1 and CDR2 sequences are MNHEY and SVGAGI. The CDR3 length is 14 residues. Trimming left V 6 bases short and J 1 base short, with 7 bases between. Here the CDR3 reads CASSTGSGANVLTF. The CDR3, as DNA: TGTGCCAGCAGCACGGGGTCTGGGGCCAACGTCCTGACTTTC.

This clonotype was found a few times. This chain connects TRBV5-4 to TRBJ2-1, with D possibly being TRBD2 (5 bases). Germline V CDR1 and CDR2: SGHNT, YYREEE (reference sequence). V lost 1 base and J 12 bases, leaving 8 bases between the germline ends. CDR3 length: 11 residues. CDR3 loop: CASSLNGGQFF. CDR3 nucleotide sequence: TGTGCCAGCAGCTTGAACGGAGGGCAGTTCTTC.

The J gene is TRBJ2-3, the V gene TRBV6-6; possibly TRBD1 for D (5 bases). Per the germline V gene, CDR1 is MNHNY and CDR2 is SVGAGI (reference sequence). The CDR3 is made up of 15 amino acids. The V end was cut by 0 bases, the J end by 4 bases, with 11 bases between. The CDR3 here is CASSYSIRGADTQYF. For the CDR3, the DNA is TGTGCCAGCAGTTACTCCATAAGGGGCGCAGATACGCAGTATTTT.

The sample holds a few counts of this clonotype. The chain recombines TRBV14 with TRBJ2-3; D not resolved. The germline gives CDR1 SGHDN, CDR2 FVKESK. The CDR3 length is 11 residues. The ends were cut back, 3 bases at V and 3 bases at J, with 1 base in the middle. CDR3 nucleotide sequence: TGTGCCAGCAGCCATACAGATACGCAGTATTTT. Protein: CASSHTDTQYF.

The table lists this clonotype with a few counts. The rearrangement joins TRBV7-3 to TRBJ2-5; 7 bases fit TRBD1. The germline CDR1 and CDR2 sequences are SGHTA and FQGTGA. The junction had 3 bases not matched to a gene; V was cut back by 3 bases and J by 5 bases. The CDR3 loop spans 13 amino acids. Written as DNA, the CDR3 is TGTGCCAGCAGCTTCACAGGGGTGGAGACCCAGTACTTC. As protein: CASSFTGVETQYF.

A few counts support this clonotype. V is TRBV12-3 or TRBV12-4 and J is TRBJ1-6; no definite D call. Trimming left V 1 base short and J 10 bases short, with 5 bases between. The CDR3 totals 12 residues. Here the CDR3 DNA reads TGTGCCAGCAGTTTAGTGGGGTCACCCCTCCACTTT. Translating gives CASSLVGSPLHF.

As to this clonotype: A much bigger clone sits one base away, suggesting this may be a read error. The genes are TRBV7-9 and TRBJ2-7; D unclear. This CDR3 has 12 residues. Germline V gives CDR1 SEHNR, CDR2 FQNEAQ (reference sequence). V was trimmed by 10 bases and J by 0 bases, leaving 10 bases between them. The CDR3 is CAIEAVSYEQYF. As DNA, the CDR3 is TGTGCCATCGAGGCGGTCTCCTACGAGCAGTACTTC. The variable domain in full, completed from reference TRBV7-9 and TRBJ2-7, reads DTGVSQNPRHKITKRGQNVTFRCDPISEHNRLYWYRQTLGQGPEFLTYFQNEAQLEKSRLLSDRFSAERPKGSFSTLEIQRTEQGDSAMYLCAIEAVSYEQYFGPGTRLTVT.

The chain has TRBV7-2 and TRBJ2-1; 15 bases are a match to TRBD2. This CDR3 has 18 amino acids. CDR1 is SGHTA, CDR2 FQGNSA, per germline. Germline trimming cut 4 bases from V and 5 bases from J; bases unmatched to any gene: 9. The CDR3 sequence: CASSSSRTSGRAHNEQFF. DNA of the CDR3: TGTGCCAGCAGCTCCTCAAGGACTAGCGGGAGGGCCCACAATGAGCAGTTCTTC. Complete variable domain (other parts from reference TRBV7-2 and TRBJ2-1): GAGVSQSPSNKVTEKGKDVELRCDPISGHTALYWYRQSLGQGLEFLIYFQGNSAPDKSGLPSDRFSAERTGGSVSTLTIQRTQQEDSAVYLCASSSSRTSGRAHNEQFFGPGTRLTVL.